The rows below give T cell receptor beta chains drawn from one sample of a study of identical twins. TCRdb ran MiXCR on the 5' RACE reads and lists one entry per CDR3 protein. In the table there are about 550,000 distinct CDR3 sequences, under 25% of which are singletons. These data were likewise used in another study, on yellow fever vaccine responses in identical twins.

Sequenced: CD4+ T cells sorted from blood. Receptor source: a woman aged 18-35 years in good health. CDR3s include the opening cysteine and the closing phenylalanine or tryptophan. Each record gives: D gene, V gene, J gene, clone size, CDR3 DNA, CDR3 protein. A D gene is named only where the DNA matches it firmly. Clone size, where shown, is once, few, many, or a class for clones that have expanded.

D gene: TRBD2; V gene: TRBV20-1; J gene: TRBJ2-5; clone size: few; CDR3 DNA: TGCAGTGCTACCGGGACTAGCGGACAAGAGACCCAGTACTTC; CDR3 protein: CSATGTSGQETQYF
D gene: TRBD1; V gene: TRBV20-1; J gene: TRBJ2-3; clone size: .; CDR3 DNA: TGCAGTGCATCGGGACAGAGCTCGGATACGCAGTATTTT; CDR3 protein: CSASGQSSDTQYF
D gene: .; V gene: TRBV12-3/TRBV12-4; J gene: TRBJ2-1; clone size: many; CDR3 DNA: TGTGCCAGCAGTTTAGCAGGGGGACAATTGAACATGCAGTTCTTC; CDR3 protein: CASSLAGGQLNMQFF
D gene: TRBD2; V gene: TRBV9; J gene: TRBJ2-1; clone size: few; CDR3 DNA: TGTGCCAGCAGCGTAGGTAGCGGGACCTACAATGAGCAGTTCTTC; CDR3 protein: CASSVGSGTYNEQFF
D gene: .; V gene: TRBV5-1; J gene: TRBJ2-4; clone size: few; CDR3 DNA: TGCGCCAGCAGCTGGGGGCCTGACGAGGGCTCGAAAAACATTCAGTACTTC; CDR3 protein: CASSWGPDEGSKNIQYF
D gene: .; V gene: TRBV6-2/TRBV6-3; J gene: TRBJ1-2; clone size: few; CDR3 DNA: TGTGCCAGCGGACCGCTCGGGGGCTACACCTTC; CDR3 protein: CASGPLGGYTF
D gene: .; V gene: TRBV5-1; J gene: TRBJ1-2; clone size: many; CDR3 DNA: TGCGCCAGCAGAAGGGAGAACTATGGCTACACCTTC; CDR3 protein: CASRRENYGYTF
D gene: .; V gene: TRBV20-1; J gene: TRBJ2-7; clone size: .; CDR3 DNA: TGCAGTGCTAGAGACCCCGGCCCCGGCGAGCAGTACTTC; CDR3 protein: CSARDPGPGEQYF
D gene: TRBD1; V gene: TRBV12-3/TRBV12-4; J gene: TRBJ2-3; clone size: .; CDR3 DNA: TGTGCCAGCAGTTTCTTACGGGACAGAACAGATACGCAGTATTTT; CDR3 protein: CASSFLRDRTDTQYF
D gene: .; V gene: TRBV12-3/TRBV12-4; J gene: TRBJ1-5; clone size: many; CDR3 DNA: TGTGCCAGCAGAGATAGCAATCAGCCCCAGCATTTT; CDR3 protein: CASRDSNQPQHF
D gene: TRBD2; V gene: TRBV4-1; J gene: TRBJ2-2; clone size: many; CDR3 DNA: TGCGCCAGCAGCCCAGGACTAGCGGGGGGCTACGGGGAGCTGTTTTTT; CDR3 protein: CASSPGLAGGYGELFF
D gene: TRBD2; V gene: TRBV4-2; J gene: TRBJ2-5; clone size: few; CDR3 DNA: TGTGCCAGCAGCCAGGGGGCGTGGACTAGCGGGGGCCCTGAAGAGACCCAGTACTTC; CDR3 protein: CASSQGAWTSGGPEETQYF
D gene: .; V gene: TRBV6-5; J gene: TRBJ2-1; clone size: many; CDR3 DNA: TGTGCCAGCAGTTCCGGGGGAGGAGGTAATGAGCAGTTCTTC; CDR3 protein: CASSSGGGGNEQFF
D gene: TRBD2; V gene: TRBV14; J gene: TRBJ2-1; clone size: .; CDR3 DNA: TGTGCCAGCAGCCAACCCTCAGGGACTAGCAGAGACAATGAGCAGTTCTTC; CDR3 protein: CASSQPSGTSRDNEQFF
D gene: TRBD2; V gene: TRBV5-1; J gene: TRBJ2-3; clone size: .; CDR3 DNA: TGCGCCAGCAGCTTGGCCGTAGCGGGGAGCACAGATACGCAGTATTTT; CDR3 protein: CASSLAVAGSTDTQYF
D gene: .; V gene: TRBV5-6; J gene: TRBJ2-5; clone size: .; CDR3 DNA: TGTGCCAGCAGCTTCGGTACGCCGGAAACGGAGACCCAGTACTTC; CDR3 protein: CASSFGTPETETQYF
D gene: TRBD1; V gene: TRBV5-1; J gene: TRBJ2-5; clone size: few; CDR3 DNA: TGCGCCAGCGCAGACAGGGGTGAGACCCAGTACTTC; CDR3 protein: CASADRGETQYF
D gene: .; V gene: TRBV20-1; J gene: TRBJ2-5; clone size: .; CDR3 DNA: TGCAGTGCTAGAGATCCTGGGTGGGCCCAGTACTTC; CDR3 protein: CSARDPGWAQYF
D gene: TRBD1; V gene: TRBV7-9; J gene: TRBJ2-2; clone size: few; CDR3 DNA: TGTGCCAGCAGCACCCGGGACAGGGTCAACACCGGGGAGCTGTTTTTT; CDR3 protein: CASSTRDRVNTGELFF
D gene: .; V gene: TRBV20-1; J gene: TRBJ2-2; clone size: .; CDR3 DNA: TGCAGCCTCCGAGGGGGGGGCTCTACCGGGGAGCTGTTTTTT; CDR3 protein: CSLRGGGSTGELFF
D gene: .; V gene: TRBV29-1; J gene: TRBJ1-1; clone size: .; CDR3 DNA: TGCAGCGTTGAAGAGAGCCAATGGACTGAAGCTTTCTTT; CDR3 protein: CSVEESQWTEAFF
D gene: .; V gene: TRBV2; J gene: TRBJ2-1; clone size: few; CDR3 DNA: TGTGCCAGCAGGCCTTATTGGGAGGGGGGCAATGAGCAGTTCTTC; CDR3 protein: CASRPYWEGGNEQFF
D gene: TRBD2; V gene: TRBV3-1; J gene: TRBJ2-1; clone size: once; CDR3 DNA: TGTGCCAGCAGCGCACTAGCGGGGGGGCGATACAATGAGCAGTTCTTC; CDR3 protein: CASSALAGGRYNEQFF
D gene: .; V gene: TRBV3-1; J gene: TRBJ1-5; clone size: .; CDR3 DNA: TGTGCCAGCAGCCTTTCGACGGGGAATCATCCCCAGCATTTT; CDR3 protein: CASSLSTGNHPQHF
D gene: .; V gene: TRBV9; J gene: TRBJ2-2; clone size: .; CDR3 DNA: TGTGCCAGCAGCGTCGGGACCGGGAAGCTGTTTTTT; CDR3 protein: CASSVGTGKLFF
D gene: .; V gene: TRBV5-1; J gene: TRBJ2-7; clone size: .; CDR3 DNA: TGCGCCAGCAGCGCCAGGGAATCTAAAAACGAGCAGTACTTC; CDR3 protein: CASSARESKNEQYF
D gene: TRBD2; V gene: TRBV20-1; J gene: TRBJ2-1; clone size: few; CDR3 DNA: TGCAGTGCTCTACAGATGGCTAGCGGGGGGGCCAGATCCTACAATGAGCAGTTCTTC; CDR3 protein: CSALQMASGGARSYNEQFF
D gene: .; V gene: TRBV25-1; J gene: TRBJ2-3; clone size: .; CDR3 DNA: TGTGCCAGCAATCTGGGTTCTACAGATACGCAGTATTTT; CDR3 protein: CASNLGSTDTQYF
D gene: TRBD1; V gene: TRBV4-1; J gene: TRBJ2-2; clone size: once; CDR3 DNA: TGCGCCAGCAGCCAACTGGCCTGGACAGGGGGCTATGAGAACACCGGGGAGCTGTTTTTT; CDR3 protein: CASSQLAWTGGYENTGELFF
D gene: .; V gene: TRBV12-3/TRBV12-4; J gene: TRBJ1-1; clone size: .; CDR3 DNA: TGTGCCAGCAGTTTATCGAAGGGGTACACTGAAGCTTTCTTT; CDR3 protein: CASSLSKGYTEAFF
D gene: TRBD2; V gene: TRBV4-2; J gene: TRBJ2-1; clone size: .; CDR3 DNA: TGTGCCAGCAGCCCCGGATATCGGGCTAGCGGGAGGTTATTGGATGAGCAGTTCTTC; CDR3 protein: CASSPGYRASGRLLDEQFF
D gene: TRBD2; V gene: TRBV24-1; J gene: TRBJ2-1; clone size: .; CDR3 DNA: TGTGCCACCACCCCCGGAGGGGTAGCGGGGGACAATGAGCAGTTCTTC; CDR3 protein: CATTPGGVAGDNEQFF
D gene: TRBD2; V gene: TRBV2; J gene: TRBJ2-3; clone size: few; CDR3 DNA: TGTGCCAGCAGAAGGACTAGCGGGGGGGGAGATACGCAGTATTTT; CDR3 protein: CASRRTSGGGDTQYF
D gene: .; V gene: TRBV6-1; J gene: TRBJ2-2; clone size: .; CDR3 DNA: TGTGCCAGCAGCCAGGGTATTGGCACCGGGGAGCTGTTTTTT; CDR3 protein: CASSQGIGTGELFF
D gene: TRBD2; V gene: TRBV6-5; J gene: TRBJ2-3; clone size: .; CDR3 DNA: TGTGCCAGCAGTTACCGCGGGGGGGCTATAGATACGCAGTATTTT; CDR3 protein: CASSYRGGAIDTQYF
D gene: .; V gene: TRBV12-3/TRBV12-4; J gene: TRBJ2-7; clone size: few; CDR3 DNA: TGTGCCAGCAGAGAGGACATAAACTACGAGCAGTACTTC; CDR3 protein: CASREDINYEQYF
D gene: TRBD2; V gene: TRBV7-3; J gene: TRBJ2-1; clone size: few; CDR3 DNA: TGTGCCAGCAGCTTTACTAGCGGGACTGAGCAGTTCTTC; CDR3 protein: CASSFTSGTEQFF
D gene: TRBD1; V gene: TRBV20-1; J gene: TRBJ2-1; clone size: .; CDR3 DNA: TGCAGTGCTAGTGACCCAGGGACAGGGGGTTTGAAGGAGCAGTTCTTC; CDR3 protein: CSASDPGTGGLKEQFF
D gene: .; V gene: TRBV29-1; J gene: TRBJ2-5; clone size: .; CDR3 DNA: TGCAGCGTTGAAGAACTTCCCTCCCAGTACTTC; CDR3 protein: CSVEELPSQYF
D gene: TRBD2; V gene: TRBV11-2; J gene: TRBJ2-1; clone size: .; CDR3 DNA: TGTGCCAGCACCGACCGGACTAGCGGGAGGATATCCTACAATGAGCAGTTCTTC; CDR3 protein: CASTDRTSGRISYNEQFF
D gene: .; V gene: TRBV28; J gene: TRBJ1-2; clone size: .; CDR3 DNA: TGTGCCAGCAGTTTAGTAGACAGGACAATCTATGGCTACACCTTC; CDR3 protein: CASSLVDRTIYGYTF
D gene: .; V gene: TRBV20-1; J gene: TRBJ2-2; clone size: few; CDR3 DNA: TGCAGTGCTAGAGAGGGCACCGGGGAGCTGTTTTTT; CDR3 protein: CSAREGTGELFF
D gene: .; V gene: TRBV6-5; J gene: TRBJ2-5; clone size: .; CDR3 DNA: TGTGCCAGCAGTTACTCGTCGGGGCGCGGGGAGACCCAGTACTTC; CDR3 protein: CASSYSSGRGETQYF
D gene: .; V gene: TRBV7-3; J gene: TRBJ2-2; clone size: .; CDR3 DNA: TGTGCCAGCAGCTTGGACTACAACACCGGGGAGCTGTTTTTT; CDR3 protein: CASSLDYNTGELFF
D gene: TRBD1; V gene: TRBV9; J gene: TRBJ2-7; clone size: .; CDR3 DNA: TGTGCCAGCAGCGGCCGGGACAGGGCCTACGAGCAGTACTTC; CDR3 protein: CASSGRDRAYEQYF
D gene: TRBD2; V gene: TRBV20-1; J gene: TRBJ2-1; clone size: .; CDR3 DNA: TGCAGTGCTATACCGACTAGCGGGTTATTTGAGCAGTTCTTC; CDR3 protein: CSAIPTSGLFEQFF
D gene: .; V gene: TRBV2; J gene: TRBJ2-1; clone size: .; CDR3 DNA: TGTGCCAGCAGTGGGCAAGAGCGGAGCAATGAGCAGTTCTTC; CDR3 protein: CASSGQERSNEQFF
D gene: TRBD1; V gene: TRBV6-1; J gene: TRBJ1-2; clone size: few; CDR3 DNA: TGTGCCAGCAGCCGAGGGACAGCCTACTATGGCTACACCTTC; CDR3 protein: CASSRGTAYYGYTF
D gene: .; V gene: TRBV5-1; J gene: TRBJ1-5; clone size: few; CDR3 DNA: TGCGCCAGCAGCTTGGTGGAGGACAGTAGCAATCAGCCCCAGCATTTT; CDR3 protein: CASSLVEDSSNQPQHF
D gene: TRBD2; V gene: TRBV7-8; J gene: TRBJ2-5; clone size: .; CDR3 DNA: TGTGCCAGCAGCCCTAGACAGGGTAGCGGGGGAGAAGAGACCCAGTACTTC; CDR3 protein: CASSPRQGSGGEETQYF
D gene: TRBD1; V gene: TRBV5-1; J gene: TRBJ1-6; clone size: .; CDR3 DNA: TGCGCCAGCAGCACCGATGGGGACAGTAATTCACCCCTCCACTTT; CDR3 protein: CASSTDGDSNSPLHF